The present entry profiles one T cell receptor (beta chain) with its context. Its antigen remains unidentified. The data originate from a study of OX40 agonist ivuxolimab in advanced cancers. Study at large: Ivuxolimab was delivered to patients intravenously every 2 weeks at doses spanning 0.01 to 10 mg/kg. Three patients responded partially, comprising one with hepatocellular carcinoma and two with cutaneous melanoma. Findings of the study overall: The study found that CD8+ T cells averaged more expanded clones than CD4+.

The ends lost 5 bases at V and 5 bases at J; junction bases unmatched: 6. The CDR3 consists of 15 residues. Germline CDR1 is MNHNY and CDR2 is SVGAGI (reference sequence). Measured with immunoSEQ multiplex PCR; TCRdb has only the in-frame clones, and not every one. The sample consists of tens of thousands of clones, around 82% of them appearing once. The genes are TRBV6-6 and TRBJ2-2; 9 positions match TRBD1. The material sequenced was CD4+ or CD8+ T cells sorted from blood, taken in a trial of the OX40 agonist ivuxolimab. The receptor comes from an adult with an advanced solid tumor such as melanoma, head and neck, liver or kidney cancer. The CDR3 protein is CASSGTGSTTGELFF. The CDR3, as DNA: TGTGCCAGCAGTGGGACAGGGTCGACGACCGGGGAGCTGTTTTTT.